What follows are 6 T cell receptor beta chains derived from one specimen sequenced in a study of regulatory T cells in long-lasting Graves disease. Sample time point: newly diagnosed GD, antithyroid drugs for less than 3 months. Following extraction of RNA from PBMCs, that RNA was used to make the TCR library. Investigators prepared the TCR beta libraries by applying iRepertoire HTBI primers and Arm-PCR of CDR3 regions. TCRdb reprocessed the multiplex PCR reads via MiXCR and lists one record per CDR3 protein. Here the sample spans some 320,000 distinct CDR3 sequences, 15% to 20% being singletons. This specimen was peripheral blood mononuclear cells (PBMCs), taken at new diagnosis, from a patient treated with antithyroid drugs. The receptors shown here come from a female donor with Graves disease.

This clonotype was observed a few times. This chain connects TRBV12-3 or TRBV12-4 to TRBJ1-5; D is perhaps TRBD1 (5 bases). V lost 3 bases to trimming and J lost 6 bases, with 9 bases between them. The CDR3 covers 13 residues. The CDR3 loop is CASSLGEIQPQHF. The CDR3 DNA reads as TGTGCCAGCAGTTTGGGGGAAATTCAGCCCCAGCATTTT.

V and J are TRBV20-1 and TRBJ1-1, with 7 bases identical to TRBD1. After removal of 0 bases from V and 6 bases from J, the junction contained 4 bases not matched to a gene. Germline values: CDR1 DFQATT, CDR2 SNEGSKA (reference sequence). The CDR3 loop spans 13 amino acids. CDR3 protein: CSARDRGDAEAFF. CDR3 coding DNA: TGCAGTGCTAGAGACAGGGGGGACGCTGAAGCTTTCTTT.

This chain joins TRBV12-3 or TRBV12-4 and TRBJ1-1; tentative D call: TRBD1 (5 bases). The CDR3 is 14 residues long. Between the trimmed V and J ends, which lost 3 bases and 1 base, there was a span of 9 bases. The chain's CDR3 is CASSFPRANTEAFF. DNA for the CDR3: TGTGCCAGCAGTTTCCCCAGGGCGAACACTGAAGCTTTCTTT.

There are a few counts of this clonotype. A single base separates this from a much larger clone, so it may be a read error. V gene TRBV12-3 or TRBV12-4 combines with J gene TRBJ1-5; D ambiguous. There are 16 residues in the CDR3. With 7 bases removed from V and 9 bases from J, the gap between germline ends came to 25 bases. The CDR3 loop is CASNFPWGGAAGPQHF. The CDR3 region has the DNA TGTGCCAGCAATTTCCCTTGGGGTGGAGCGGCAGGGCCCCAGCATTTT.

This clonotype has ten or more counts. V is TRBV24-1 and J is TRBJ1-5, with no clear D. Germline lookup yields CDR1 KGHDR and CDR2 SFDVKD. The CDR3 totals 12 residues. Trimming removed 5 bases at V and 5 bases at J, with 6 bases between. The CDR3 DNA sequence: TGTGCCACCAGTGCACCTTATCAGCCCCAGCATTTT. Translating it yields CATSAPYQPQHF.

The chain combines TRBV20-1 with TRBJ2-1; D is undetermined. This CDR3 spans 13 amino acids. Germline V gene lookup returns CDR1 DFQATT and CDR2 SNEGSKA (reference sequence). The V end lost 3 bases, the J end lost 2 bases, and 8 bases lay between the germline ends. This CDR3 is CSASPATYNEQFF. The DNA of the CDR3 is TGCAGTGCTAGCCCAGCGACCTACAATGAGCAGTTCTTC.